The clone carrying this T cell receptor (beta chain) was seen more than once but under ten times. The antigen remains unidentified. These data belong to a study of blood T cells in healthy people across ages. Whole-study context: Template switching caught about one barcoded beta molecule for each two T cells. Study results and caveats: Long-lived donors carried more naive CD4+ cells and greater diversity than aged donors.

The authors ran a second PCR of roughly 6 to 12 cycles using a sample-barcoded 5' primer and a J-beta primer mix. There were at least 3 million CDR3-containing paired-end reads obtained from each sample. TCRdb redid the calling of the 5' RACE reads with MiXCR, one entry per CDR3 protein. The repertoire holds some 1,000,000 distinct CDR3 sequences, with roughly 24% as singletons. The same sample was also studied in work on T cells of mothers and their children. That paper adds: Three healthy Caucasian mothers and their six children donated.

The TCR was taken from a girl aged 2 to 10 in good health. What was sequenced was blood.

CDR3 loop: CASSHAMGHNQETQYF. As DNA, the CDR3 is TGTGCCAGCAGCCACGCCATGGGACATAACCAAGAGACCCAGTACTTC. The chain employs TRBV7-8 and TRBJ2-5; possible D gene TRBD1, 6 bases. V lost 5 bases, J lost 0 bases, and 16 bases lay in between. Germline values: CDR1 SGHVS, CDR2 FQNEAQ. The CDR3 loop spans 16 amino acids.